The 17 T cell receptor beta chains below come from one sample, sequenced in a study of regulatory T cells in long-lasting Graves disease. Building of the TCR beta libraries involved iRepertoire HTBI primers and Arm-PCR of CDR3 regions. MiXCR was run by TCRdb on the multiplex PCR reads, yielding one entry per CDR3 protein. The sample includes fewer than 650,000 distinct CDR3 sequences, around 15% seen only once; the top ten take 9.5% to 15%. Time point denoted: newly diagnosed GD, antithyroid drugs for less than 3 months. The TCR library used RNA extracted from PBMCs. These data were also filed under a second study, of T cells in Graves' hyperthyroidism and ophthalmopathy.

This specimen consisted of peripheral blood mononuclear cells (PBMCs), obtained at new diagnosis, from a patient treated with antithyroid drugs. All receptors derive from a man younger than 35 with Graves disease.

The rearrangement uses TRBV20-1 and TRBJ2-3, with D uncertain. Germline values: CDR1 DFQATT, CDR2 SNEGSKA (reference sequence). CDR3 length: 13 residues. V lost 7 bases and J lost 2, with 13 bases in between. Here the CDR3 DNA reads TGCAGTGAGGAGAGAGGAAACACAGATACGCAGTATTTT. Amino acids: CSEERGNTDTQYF.

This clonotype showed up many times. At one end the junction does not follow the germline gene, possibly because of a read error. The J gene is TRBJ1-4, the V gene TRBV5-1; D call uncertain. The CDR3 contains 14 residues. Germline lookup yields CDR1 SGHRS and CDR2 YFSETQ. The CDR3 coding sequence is TGTGCCAGCAGCTTGGGCCGGACTAATGAAAAACTGTTTTTT. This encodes CASSLGRTNEKLFF.

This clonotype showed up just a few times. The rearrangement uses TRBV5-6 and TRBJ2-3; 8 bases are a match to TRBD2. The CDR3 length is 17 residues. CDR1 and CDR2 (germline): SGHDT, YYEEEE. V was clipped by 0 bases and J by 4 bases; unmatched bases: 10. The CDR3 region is CASSLASPSGFSDTQYF. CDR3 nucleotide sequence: TGTGCCAGCAGCTTGGCGAGTCCTAGCGGGTTCTCAGATACGCAGTATTTT.

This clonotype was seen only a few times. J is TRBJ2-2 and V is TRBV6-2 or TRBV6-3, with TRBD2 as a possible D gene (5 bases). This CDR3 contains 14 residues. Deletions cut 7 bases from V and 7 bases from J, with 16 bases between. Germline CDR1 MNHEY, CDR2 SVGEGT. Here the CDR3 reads CASTTLGRDGELFF. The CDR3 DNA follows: TGTGCCAGCACCACACTAGGTCGGGACGGGGAGCTGTTTTTT.

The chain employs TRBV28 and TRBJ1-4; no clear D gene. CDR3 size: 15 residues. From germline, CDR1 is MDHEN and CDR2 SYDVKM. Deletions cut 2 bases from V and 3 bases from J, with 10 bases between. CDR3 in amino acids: CASSLESEANEKLFF. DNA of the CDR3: TGTGCCAGCAGTTTAGAGAGTGAGGCTAATGAAAAACTGTTTTTT. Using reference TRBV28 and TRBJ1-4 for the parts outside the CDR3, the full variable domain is DVKVTQSSRYLVKRTGEKVFLECVQDMDHENMFWYRQDPGLGLRLIYFSYDVKMKEKGDIPEGYSVSREKKERFSLILESASTNQTSMYLCASSLESEANEKLFFGSGTQLSVL.

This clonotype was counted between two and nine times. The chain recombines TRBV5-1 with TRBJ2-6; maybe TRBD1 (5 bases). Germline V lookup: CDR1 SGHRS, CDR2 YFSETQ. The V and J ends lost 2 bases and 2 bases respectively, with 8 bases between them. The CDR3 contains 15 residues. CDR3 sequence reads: CASSLRTTGANVLTF. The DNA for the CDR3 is TGCGCCAGCAGCTTAAGGACAACTGGGGCCAACGTCCTGACTTTC.

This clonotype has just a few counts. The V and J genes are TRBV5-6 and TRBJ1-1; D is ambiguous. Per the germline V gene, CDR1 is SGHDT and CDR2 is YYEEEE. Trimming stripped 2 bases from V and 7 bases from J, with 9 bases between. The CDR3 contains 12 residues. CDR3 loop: CASSFYGIEAFF. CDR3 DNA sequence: TGTGCCAGCAGCTTTTATGGGATTGAAGCTTTCTTT.

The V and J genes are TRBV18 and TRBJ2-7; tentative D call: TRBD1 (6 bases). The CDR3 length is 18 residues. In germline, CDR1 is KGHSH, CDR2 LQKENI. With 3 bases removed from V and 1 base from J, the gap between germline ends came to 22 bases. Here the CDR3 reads CASSPQSIHRVVSYEQYF. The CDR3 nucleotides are TGTGCCAGCTCACCCCAATCAATTCACAGGGTAGTGTCCTACGAGCAGTACTTC.

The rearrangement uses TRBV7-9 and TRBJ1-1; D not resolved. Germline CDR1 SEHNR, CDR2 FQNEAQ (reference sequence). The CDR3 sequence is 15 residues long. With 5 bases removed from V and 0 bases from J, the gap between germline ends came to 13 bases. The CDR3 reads CASSPRQPMNTEAFF. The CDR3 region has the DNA TGTGCCAGCAGCCCGAGACAACCCATGAACACTGAAGCTTTCTTT.

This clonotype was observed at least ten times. CDR3 nucleotide sequence: TGTGCCAGCAGCCGTACAGGTCAGCCCCAGCATTTT. Translating it yields CASSRTGQPQHF. The genes are TRBV7-9 and TRBJ1-5; TRBD1 is a possible D gene (5 bases). V lost 5 bases and J 6 bases, leaving 8 bases between the germline ends. CDR3 length: 12 amino acids. Germline V lookup: CDR1 SEHNR, CDR2 FQNEAQ (reference sequence). The full variable domain, in which reference TRBV7-9 and TRBJ1-5 provide the parts outside the CDR3, is DTGVSQNPRHKITKRGQNVTFRCDPISEHNRLYWYRQTLGQGPEFLTYFQNEAQLEKSRLLSDRFSAERPKGSFSTLEIQRTEQGDSAMYLCASSRTGQPQHFGDGTRLSIL.

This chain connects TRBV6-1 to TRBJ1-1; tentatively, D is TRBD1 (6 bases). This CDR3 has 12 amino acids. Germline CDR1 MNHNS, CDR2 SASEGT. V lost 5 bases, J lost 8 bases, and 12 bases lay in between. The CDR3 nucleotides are TGTGCCAGCAGTCCCCTCCAGGGGGAAGCTTTCTTT. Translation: CASSPLQGEAFF.

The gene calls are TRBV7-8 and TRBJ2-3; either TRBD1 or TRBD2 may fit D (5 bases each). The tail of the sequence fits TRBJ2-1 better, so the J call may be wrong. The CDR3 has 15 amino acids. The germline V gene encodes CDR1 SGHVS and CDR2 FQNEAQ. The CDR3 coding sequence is TGTGCCAGCAGCTTAGGAGGGACGCAATCGAGTGAGCAGTTCTTC. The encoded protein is CASSLGGTQSSEQFF.

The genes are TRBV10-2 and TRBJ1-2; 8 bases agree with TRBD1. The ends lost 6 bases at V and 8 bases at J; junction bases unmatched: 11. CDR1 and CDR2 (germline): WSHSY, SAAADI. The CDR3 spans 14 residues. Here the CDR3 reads CASRGIGQGVGYTF. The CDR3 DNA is TGCGCCAGCAGAGGCATAGGACAGGGTGTGGGCTACACCTTC.

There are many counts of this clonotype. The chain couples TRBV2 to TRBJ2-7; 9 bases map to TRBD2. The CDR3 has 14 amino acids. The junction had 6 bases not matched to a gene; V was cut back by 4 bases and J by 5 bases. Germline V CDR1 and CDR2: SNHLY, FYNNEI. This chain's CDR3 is CASSALLAGHEQYF. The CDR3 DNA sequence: TGTGCCAGCAGTGCACTACTAGCGGGCCACGAGCAGTACTTC.

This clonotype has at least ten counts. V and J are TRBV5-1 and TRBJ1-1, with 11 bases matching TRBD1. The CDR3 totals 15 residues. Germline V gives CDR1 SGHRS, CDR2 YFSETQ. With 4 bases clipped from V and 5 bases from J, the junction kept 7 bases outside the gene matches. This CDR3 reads CASSRDRGRGTEAFF. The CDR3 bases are TGCGCCAGCAGCCGGGACAGGGGGAGAGGGACTGAAGCTTTCTTT.

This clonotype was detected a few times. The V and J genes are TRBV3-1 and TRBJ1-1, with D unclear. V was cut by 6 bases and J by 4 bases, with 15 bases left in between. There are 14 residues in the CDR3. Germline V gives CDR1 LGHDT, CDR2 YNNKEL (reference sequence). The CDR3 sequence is CASSMGGLGTEAFF. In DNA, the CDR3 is TGTGCCAGCAGTATGGGAGGGCTAGGCACTGAAGCTTTCTTT.

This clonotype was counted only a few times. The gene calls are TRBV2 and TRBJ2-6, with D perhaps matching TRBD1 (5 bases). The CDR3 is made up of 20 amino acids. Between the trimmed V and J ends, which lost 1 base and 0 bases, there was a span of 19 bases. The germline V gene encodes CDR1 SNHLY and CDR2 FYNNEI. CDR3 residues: CASSEGGPAVLVSGANVLTF. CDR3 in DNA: TGTGCCAGCAGTGAAGGGGGCCCCGCAGTTTTAGTCTCTGGGGCCAACGTCCTGACTTTC. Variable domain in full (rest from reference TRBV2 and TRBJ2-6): EPEVTQTPSHQVTQMGQEVILRCVPISNHLYFYWYRQILGQKVEFLVSFYNNEISEKSEIFDDQFSVERPDGSNFTLKIRSTKLEDSAMYFCASSEGGPAVLVSGANVLTFGAGSRLTVL.